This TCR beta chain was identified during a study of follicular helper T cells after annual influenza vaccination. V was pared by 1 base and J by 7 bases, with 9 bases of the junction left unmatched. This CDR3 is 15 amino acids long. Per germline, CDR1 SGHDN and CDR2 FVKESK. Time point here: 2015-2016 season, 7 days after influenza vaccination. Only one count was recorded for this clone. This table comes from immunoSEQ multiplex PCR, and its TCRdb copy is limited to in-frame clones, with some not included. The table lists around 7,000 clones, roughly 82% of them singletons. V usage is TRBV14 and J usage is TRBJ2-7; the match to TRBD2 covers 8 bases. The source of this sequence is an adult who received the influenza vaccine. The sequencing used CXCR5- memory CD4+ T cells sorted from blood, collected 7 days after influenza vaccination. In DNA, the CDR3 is TGTGCCAGCAGCCAAGGACGAGGACTAGCAGGGGAGCAGTACTTC. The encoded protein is CASSQGRGLAGEQYF.